This T cell receptor beta chain is drawn from a study of blood T cell repertoires in COVID-19. About the research overall: Italy, Spain and the United States were the sources of the convalescent and acute COVID-19 samples. PBMCs, B-cell-depleted T cells, or T cells provided the cDNA or gDNA that made up the material.

The CDR3 is made up of 14 amino acids. Looked up from germline, CDR1 is LNHDA and CDR2 is SQIVND (reference sequence). V lost 1 base and J 3 bases, leaving 10 bases between the germline ends. Methods used by the authors: Reference gene primer amplification in the assay estimated nucleated cell counts. Here immunoSEQ multiplex PCR was the method, and the copy in TCRdb shows in-frame clones only, minus some. V, J and clone size were drawn from that table, and D and trimming were deduced from the DNA. This repertoire shows 150,000 to 200,000 clones, roughly 91% found once; its top ten account for approximately 5.5%.

The sequenced sample consisted of peripheral blood. The chain links TRBV19 to TRBJ2-7; D perhaps matches TRBD2 (6 bases). This receptor was identified in a man aged 35-49 years with active or convalescent COVID-19. As DNA, the CDR3 is TGTGCCAGTAGTATAGCGGCGGGAAACTACGAGCAGTACTTC. This encodes CASSIAAGNYEQYF. The full variable domain, its missing parts supplied by reference TRBV19 and TRBJ2-7, is DGGITQSPKYLFRKEGQNVTLSCEQNLNHDAMYWYRQDPGQGLRLIYYSQIVNDFQKGDIAEGYSVSREKKESFPLTVTSAQKNPTAFYLCASSIAAGNYEQYFGPGTRLTVT.